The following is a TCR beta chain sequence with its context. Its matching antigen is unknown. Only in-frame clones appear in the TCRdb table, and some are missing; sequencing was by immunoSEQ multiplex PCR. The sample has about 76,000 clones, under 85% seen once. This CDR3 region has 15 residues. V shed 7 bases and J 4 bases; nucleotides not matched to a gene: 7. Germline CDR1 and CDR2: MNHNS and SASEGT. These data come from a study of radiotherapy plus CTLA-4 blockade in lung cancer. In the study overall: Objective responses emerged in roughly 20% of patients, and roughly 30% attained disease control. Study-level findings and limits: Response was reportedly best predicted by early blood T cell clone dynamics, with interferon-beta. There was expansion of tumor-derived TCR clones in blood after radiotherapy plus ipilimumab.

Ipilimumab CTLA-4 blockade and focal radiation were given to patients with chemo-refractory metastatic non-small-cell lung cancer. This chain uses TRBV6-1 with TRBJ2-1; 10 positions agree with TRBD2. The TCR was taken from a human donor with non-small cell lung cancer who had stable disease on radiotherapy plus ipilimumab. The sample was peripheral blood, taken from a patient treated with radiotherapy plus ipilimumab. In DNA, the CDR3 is TGTGCCAGCACCCTTACTAGCGGGATTTACAATGAGCAGTTCTTC. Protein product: CASTLTSGIYNEQFF.